The rows below give T cell receptor beta chains drawn from one sample of a study of Ad26.COV2.S vaccination and SARS-CoV-2 variants. Only in-frame clones appear in the TCRdb table, and some are missing; sequencing was by immunoSEQ multiplex PCR. The sample lists 380,000 or so clones, about four fifths seen once, with more than 7% in the top ten. The input for sequencing was peripheral blood, taken in a trial of Ad26.COV2.S vaccine versus placebo. The receptors originated from a person between 18 and 60 years old who received the Ad26.COV2.S COVID-19 vaccine or a placebo. The conserved cysteine and the conserved F or W are not part of the CDR3 here.

TRBV7-2,ASSKGQVYEQF
TRBV11-2,ASSLVDRSDEQF
TRBV5-1,ASSERQGVNTEAF
TRBV6-5,ASSYSNYNEQF
TRBV4-1,ASSHRDTDYEQY
TRBV18,ASSPFRDTGELF
TRBV15,ATSRDRYTNTGELF
TRBV6-2/TRBV6-3,ASSYTSRSYGYT
TRBV5-4,ASSLISGTDTQY
TRBV11-1,ASSLSGASYNEQF
TRBV10-1,ASSWTGGEAF
TRBV3-1/TRBV3-2,ASSRLGETQY
TRBV7-2,ASSGGPTFYEQY
TRBV28,ASQDLSRGWEQY
TRBV4-3,ASSHSLRDINEQF
TRBV2,ASSVARRAGELF
TRBV4-1,ASSQVWGQGVSEQF
TRBV5-1,ASSSSSPTYGTLH
TRBV7-9,ASSWGPKSHEQF
TRBV5-1,ASSLASGYEQY
TRBV5-5,ASSLFSTGELF
TRBV2,ASTVLSGNTIY
TRBV24-1,ATSDRGVYNEQF
TRBV9,ASSVYVASGEQY
TRBV5-1,ASSFGSPTGELF
TRBV19,ASSIRSQIGTEAF
TRBV2,ASSPSTVVNEQF
TRBV5-4,ASSSYRPFYNEQF